One and the same sample provided the 7 T cell receptor beta chains below, sequenced in a study of shared clonotypes between healthy human individuals (TCRdb year 2020). Libraries were constructed by the immunoSEQ multiplex PCR assay. In its TCRdb copy, this immuneACCESS table keeps in-frame sequences only and misses some clones. Where compared with another copy, unresolved V genes explain less than half of these, and the others have no known cause. Present in this sample are 400,000 to 550,000 clones, 70% to 80% of which were seen just once. Of the sample, 12% is held by the ten largest clones. The sequenced material came from PBMCs. Source of these receptors: a woman between 40 and 55 years old in good health. Some clones in this sample may be carry-over from other donors' samples.

The chain couples TRBV11-2 to TRBJ1-2; D is ambiguous. Trimming took off 2 bases at V and 5 bases at J, with 15 bases between the two ends. Germline assignment: CDR1 SGHAT and CDR2 FQNNGV. This CDR3 is built from 15 residues. CDR3 protein: CASSLLRNSVYGYTF. The CDR3 DNA reads TGTGCCAGCAGCTTACTTAGGAACAGTGTATATGGCTACACCTTC.

The chain employs TRBV5-4 and TRBJ2-5; 12 bases align to TRBD2. Germline loops: CDR1 SGHNT, CDR2 YYREEE (reference sequence). The CDR3 is 15 amino acids. V gave up 4 bases and J gave up 5 bases; unmatched junction bases: 6. This CDR3 reads CASSPSGRAWETQYF. For the CDR3, the DNA is TGTGCCAGCAGCCCTAGCGGGAGGGCCTGGGAGACCCAGTACTTC.

The chain recombines TRBV6-7 with TRBJ2-7; D might be TRBD2 (6 bases). TRBV6-7 is classed as an ORF, of uncertain function. The ends were cut back, 0 bases at V and 5 bases at J, with 26 bases in the middle. The CDR3 consists of 19 residues. CDR3 amino acids: CASSYSEGYRRESVHEQYF. In DNA form, the CDR3 reads TGTGCCAGCAGTTACTCTGAGGGGTACCGGAGGGAGTCAGTCCACGAGCAGTACTTC.

On this clone: This likely came from a read error, as a far larger clone is one base away. The chain employs TRBV7-9 and TRBJ2-7, with 8 bases matching TRBD1. The germline V gene has CDR1 SEHNR and CDR2 FQNEAQ (reference sequence). This CDR3 has 19 residues. The CDR3 protein is CANSLAVRTGGLGSYEQYF. The CDR3 region has the DNA TGTGCCAACAGCTTAGCGGTGAGAACAGGGGGACTGGGGTCCTACGAGCAGTACTTC.

The chain employs TRBV9 and TRBJ2-7, with D perhaps matching TRBD1 (6 bases). V dropped 5 bases and J dropped 5 bases, with 17 bases sitting between them. The CDR3 length is 14 residues. Germline V gene lookup returns CDR1 SGDLS and CDR2 YYNGEE. CDR3 sequence: CASRKDLNRDEQYF. CDR3 bases: TGTGCCAGCAGGAAAGACCTGAACAGGGACGAGCAGTACTTC.

The chain uses TRBV5-1 and TRBJ2-6; 7 nucleotides align to TRBD2. The CDR3 runs 15 residues. V was clipped by 3 bases and J by 0 bases; unmatched bases: 0. Looked up from germline, CDR1 is SGHRS and CDR2 is YFSETQ. The CDR3 DNA reads as TGCGCCAGCAGCTCGGGGGGCTCTGGGGCCAACGTCCTGACTTTC. Its protein product is CASSSGGSGANVLTF.

This chain connects TRBV2 to TRBJ2-7; TRBD2 matches at 10 bases. The germline V gene has CDR1 SNHLY and CDR2 FYNNEI. Losses at the gene ends were 1 base for V and 2 bases for J; bases not matched to a gene: 11. The CDR3 totals 18 residues. CDR3 region: CASSEGLAGEGYAYEQYF. The DNA for the CDR3 is TGTGCCAGCAGTGAAGGACTAGCGGGCGAGGGGTACGCCTACGAGCAGTACTTC.